A single sample gave rise to the 23 T cell receptor beta chains below, sequenced in a study of Ad26.COV2.S vaccination and SARS-CoV-2 variants. The table came from immunoSEQ multiplex PCR; TCRdb's copy has only in-frame clones and leaves some out. The repertoire holds about 390,000 clones, with around 93% as singletons. Documented treatment: some 20 received Ad26.COV2.S at low or high dose, single or two shots; several received placebo; per-sample allocation not given. Samples were taken on day 63 after the first vaccine or placebo injection. The source was peripheral blood, collected in a trial of Ad26.COV2.S vaccine versus placebo. These receptor sequences come from a person between 18 and 65 years old who received the Ad26.COV2.S COVID-19 vaccine or a placebo.

A note on this clone: Additional DNA sequences in this sample encode the identical CDR3. V gene TRBV7-2 combines with J gene TRBJ2-7, with 8 bases identical to TRBD2. CDR1 and CDR2 from the germline V gene are SGHTA and FQGNSA. The junction had 0 bases not matched to a gene; V was cut back by 1 base and J by 4 bases. This CDR3 is built from 13 residues. CDR3 bases: TGTGCCAGCAGCTTAGTAGCGGGGTACGAGCAGTACTTC. Amino acid sequence: CASSLVAGYEQYF.

The chain has TRBV28 and TRBJ2-7; 10 bases agree with TRBD2. V shed 3 bases, J shed 3 bases, and the junction held 14 bases outside the gene matches. The CDR3 is made up of 18 amino acids. In germline, CDR1 is MDHEN, CDR2 SYDVKM. In nucleotides, the CDR3 is TGTGCCAGCAGTTTCTCTCTTGGTCTAGCGGGGGCGATCTACGAGCAGTACTTC. This gives the protein CASSFSLGLAGAIYEQYF.

V gene TRBV19 combines with J gene TRBJ1-3; the D is unclear. This CDR3 comprises 15 residues. From germline, CDR1 is LNHDA and CDR2 SQIVND (reference sequence). Trimming removed 10 bases from V and 0 bases from J, with 16 bases in between. DNA of the CDR3: TGTGCCACCAATCCCAGTCGAATCTCTGGAAACACCATATATTTT. It yields the protein CATNPSRISGNTIYF.

This clone has just one count. The chain links TRBV5-6 to TRBJ2-1, with D perhaps TRBD1 or TRBD2 (6 bases each). The ends were cut back, 4 bases at V and 7 bases at J, with 12 bases in the middle. In germline, CDR1 is SGHDT, CDR2 YYEEEE. CDR3 size: 13 residues. The DNA of the CDR3 is TGTGCCAGCAGCGCGGGGACAAAGAATGAGCAGTTCTTC. Encoded protein: CASSAGTKNEQFF.

The chain links TRBV5-1 to TRBJ2-7; D perhaps matches TRBD1 (6 bases). This CDR3 contains 18 residues. Germline CDR1 reads SGHRS; CDR2 reads YFSETQ. Trimming took off 0 bases at V and 2 bases at J, with 21 bases between the two ends. CDR3 nucleotides: TGCGCCAGCAGCTTGGAGGGGGTGTCGGGGTCCCGCACCTACGAGCAGTACTTC. Protein product: CASSLEGVSGSRTYEQYF. Complete variable domain (other parts from reference TRBV5-1 and TRBJ2-7): KAGVTQTPRYLIKTRGQQVTLSCSPISGHRSVSWYQQTPGQGLQFLFEYFSETQRNKGNFPGRFSGRQFSNSRSEMNVSTLELGDSALYLCASSLEGVSGSRTYEQYFGPGTRLTVT.

Remarks on this clone: A much larger clone differs by one base, so this may be a read error. The CDR3 DNA reads TGTGCCAGCAGTTTAAGCACTGAAGCTTTCTTT. Translation gives CASSLSTEAFF. V and J are TRBV28 and TRBJ1-1; D uncertain. The V gene lost 2 bases and the J gene lost 4 bases, with 2 bases spanning the gap. Germline CDR1 MDHEN, CDR2 SYDVKM. This CDR3 region has 11 residues.

This clone was seen a few times. This chain links TRBV7-9 with TRBJ1-3, with no clear D. The CDR3 is made up of 14 amino acids. Looked up from germline, CDR1 is SEHNR and CDR2 is FQNEAQ (reference sequence). Trimming left V 4 bases short and J 4 bases short, with 11 bases between. CDR3 in amino acids: CASSSPWSGNTIYF. The CDR3 DNA follows: TGTGCCAGCAGCTCCCCTTGGAGCGGAAACACCATATATTTT.

About this clone itself: Different DNA sequences within this sample yield the same CDR3. V gene TRBV30 combines with J gene TRBJ1-1; D remains ambiguous. V was shortened by 0 bases and J by 1 base, with 6 bases between the two germline ends. The CDR3 is 13 residues long. Germline CDR1 reads GTSNPN; CDR2 reads SVGIG (reference sequence). CDR3 coding DNA: TGTGCCTGGAGTGTATGGGGGAACACTGAAGCTTTCTTT. It yields the protein CAWSVWGNTEAFF.

This chain links TRBV4-3 with TRBJ2-1; maybe TRBD2 (7 bases). Germline CDR1 LGHNA, CDR2 YSLEER. Between the trimmed V and J ends, which lost 0 bases and 9 bases, there was a span of 15 bases. The CDR3 is 15 residues long. This chain's CDR3 is CASSQDYGGASEQFF. CDR3 DNA: TGCGCCAGCAGCCAAGATTATGGGGGGGCCTCTGAGCAGTTCTTC.

The V and J genes are TRBV28 and TRBJ2-7, with D possibly matching TRBD1 (5 bases). Trimming stripped 5 bases from V and 6 bases from J, with 14 bases between. This CDR3 has 13 amino acids. Per the germline V gene, CDR1 is MDHEN and CDR2 is SYDVKM. Here the CDR3 DNA reads TGTGCCAGCAGTACCACAGGCAAAGGCGAGCAGTACTTC. It yields the protein CASSTTGKGEQYF.

This clone has a handful of counts. The CDR3 here is CASSARTGNGYTF. The CDR3 region has the DNA TGTGCCAGCAGCGCGCGGACAGGGAATGGCTACACCTTC. The genes are TRBV9 and TRBJ1-2, with 8 bases identical to TRBD1. CDR1 is SGDLS, CDR2 YYNGEE, per germline. CDR3 length: 13 amino acids. Trimming removed 3 bases from V and 6 bases from J; junction bases left unmatched: 4.

This clone was observed a single time. This chain links TRBV30 with TRBJ1-2; D gene uncertain. This CDR3 contains 14 residues. V lost 3 bases, J lost 2 bases, and 13 bases lay in between. Germline lookup yields CDR1 GTSNPN and CDR2 SVGIG (reference sequence). The CDR3 reads CAWSPLGQNYGYTF. The CDR3 nucleotides are TGTGCCTGGAGCCCCTTAGGGCAGAACTATGGCTACACCTTC.

V is TRBV18 and J is TRBJ2-5; 14 nucleotides match TRBD2. This CDR3 comprises 15 residues. Germline V gene data show CDR1 as KGHSH and CDR2 as LQKENI. The V gene end was trimmed by 3 bases and the J gene end by 5 bases; junction bases not matched to a gene: 2. In DNA, the CDR3 is TGTGCCAGCTCACCGGGACTAGCGGGGGTGGAGACCCAGTACTTC. This gives the protein CASSPGLAGVETQYF.

A single count supports this clone. This chain joins TRBV10-3 and TRBJ1-4; D possibly corresponds to TRBD1 (5 bases). V shed 10 bases and J shed 7 bases, with 22 bases lying between them. Germline V gene data show CDR1 as ENHRY and CDR2 as SYGVKD. The CDR3 runs to 15 residues. For the CDR3, the DNA is TGTGCCACCGGGACGGACATTGGACGGGTTGAAAAACTGTTTTTT. This codes for CATGTDIGRVEKLFF.

The chain links TRBV30 to TRBJ1-2, with D hard to call. Germline-derived CDR1 and CDR2 are GTSNPN and SVGIG (reference sequence). The CDR3 totals 14 residues. Between the trimmed V and J ends, which lost 4 bases and 8 bases, there was a span of 20 bases. CDR3 DNA sequence: TGTGCCTGGACCCTAGGAGGTAGTGGAGACGGCTACACCTTC. It codes for CAWTLGGSGDGYTF. Combining the CDR3 with reference TRBV30 and TRBJ1-2 gives the whole variable domain SQTIHQWPATLVQPVGSPLSLECTVEGTSNPNLYWYRQAAGRGLQLLFYSVGIGQISSEVPQNLSASRPQDRQFILSSKKLLLSDSGFYLCAWTLGGSGDGYTFGSGTRLTVV.

The chain has TRBV6-2 or TRBV6-3 and TRBJ1-5, with D maybe TRBD1 (6 bases). Germline V gene sequence: CDR1 MNHEY, CDR2 SVGEGT. The CDR3 consists of 15 residues. Trimming took 2 bases from V and 4 from J, leaving 12 bases between them. The CDR3 coding sequence is TGTGCCAGCAGTTACGCTGGGACAAGGAATCAGCCCCAGCATTTT. Protein sequence: CASSYAGTRNQPQHF.

V is TRBV27 and J is TRBJ1-1; a possible D gene is TRBD1 (5 bases). From germline, CDR1 is MNHEY and CDR2 SMNVEV (reference sequence). Trimming took 5 bases from V and 7 from J, leaving 17 bases between them. This CDR3 comprises 14 residues. CDR3 coding DNA: TGTGCCAGCAGTCGGCAGGGCACGTTTCATGAAGCTTTCTTT. It yields the protein CASSRQGTFHEAFF.

This clone was detected once. The chain combines TRBV5-1 with TRBJ2-7, with D unresolved. This CDR3 contains 13 residues. Trimming removed 1 base at V and 5 bases at J, with 10 bases between. Germline values: CDR1 SGHRS, CDR2 YFSETQ. CDR3 loop: CASSLIPEDEQYF. The CDR3 DNA is TGCGCCAGCAGCTTGATACCCGAGGACGAGCAGTACTTC.

The chain is built from TRBV9 and TRBJ2-2; 7 positions agree with TRBD1. Germline loops: CDR1 SGDLS, CDR2 YYNGEE. The CDR3 runs to 15 residues. The trim removed 6 bases at V and 0 bases at J, leaving 5 bases unmatched. The CDR3 region has the DNA TGTGCCAGCAATAAAGACAGGGCGAACACCGGGGAGCTGTTTTTT. Translated: CASNKDRANTGELFF.

The J gene is TRBJ1-5, the V gene TRBV6-1; 7 bases are shared with TRBD1. This CDR3 region has 16 residues. Losses at the gene ends were 2 bases for V and 2 bases for J; bases not matched to a gene: 6. Per the germline V gene, CDR1 is MNHNS and CDR2 is SASEGT. CDR3 DNA sequence: TGTGCCAGCAGTGAACCAGGGGGGTTGGGCAATCAGCCCCAGCATTTT. This translates into CASSEPGGLGNQPQHF.

The rearrangement joins TRBV19 to TRBJ1-2; D not certain. The CDR3 loop spans 12 amino acids. Germline V CDR1 and CDR2: LNHDA, SQIVND (reference sequence). V lost 6 bases and J lost 0, with 5 bases in between. DNA of the CDR3: TGTGCCAGTAGGGATGCTAACTATGGCTACACCTTC. Translation gives CASRDANYGYTF.

The chain's CDR3 is CASSKGQANTEAFF. The CDR3, as DNA: TGCGCCAGCAGCAAAGGACAGGCGAACACTGAAGCTTTCTTT. V is TRBV5-1 and J is TRBJ1-1; TRBD1 matches 7 bases. CDR3 length: 14 amino acids. Germline CDR1 is SGHRS and CDR2 is YFSETQ. The V and J ends lost 4 bases and 1 base, in that order; junction bases with no gene match: 4.

The rearrangement uses TRBV28 and TRBJ2-7; D may be TRBD1 or TRBD2 (5 bases each). Germline CDR1 is MDHEN and CDR2 is SYDVKM. The CDR3 length is 11 residues. The V and J ends lost 5 bases and 6 bases respectively, with 8 bases between them. CDR3 coding DNA: TGTGCCAGCAGTCCCGGGGCCGAGCAGTACTTC. It codes for CASSPGAEQYF.